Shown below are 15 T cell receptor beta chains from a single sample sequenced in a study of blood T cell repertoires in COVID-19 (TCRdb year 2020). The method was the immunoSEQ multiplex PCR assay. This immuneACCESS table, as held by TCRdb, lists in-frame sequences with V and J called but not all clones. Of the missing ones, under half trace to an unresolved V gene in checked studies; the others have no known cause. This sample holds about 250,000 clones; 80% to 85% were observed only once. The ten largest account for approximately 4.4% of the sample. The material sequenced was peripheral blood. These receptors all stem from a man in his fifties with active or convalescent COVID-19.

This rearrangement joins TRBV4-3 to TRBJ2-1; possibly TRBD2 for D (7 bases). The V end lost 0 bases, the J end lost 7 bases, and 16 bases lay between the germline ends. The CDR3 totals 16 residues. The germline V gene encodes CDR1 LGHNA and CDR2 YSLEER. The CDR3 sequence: CASSQERGGRLNEQFF. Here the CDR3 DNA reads TGCGCCAGCAGCCAAGAGAGGGGGGGCCGGTTAAATGAGCAGTTCTTC.

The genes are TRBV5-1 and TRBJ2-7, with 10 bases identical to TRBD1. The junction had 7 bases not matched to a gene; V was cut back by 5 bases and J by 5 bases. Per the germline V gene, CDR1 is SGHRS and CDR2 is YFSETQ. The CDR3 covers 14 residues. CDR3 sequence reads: CASRREGQGNEQYF. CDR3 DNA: TGCGCCAGCAGGCGAGAGGGACAGGGGAACGAGCAGTACTTC.

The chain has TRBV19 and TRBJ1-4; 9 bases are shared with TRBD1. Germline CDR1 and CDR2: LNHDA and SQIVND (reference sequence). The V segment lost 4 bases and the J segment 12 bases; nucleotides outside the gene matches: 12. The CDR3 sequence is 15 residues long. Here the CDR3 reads CASSTYRGRGVELFF. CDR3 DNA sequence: TGTGCCAGTAGTACGTACAGGGGGCGAGGAGTAGAACTGTTTTTT.

CDR3 coding DNA: TGTGCCAGCCAAATAGGGGGACAGGGGACCCCGAGCAATCAGCCCCAGCATTTT. Residues: CASQIGGQGTPSNQPQHF. This chain links TRBV21-1 with TRBJ1-5; the D call TRBD1 from the table was never checked on the DNA. TRBV21-1 is reported as a pseudogene. The CDR3 has 18 amino acids.

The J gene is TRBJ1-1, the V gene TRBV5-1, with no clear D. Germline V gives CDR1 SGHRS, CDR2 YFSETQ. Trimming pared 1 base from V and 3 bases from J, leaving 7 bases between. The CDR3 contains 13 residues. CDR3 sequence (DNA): TGCGCCAGCAGCTTGAGACACGACACTGAAGCTTTCTTT. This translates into CASSLRHDTEAFF.

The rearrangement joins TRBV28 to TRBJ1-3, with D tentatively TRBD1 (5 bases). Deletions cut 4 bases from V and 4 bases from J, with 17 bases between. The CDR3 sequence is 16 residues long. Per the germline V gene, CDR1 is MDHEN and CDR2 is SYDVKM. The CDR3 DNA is TGTGCCAGCAGTTCCCCAGCCAGGGATGTAGGAAACACCATATATTTT. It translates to CASSSPARDVGNTIYF.

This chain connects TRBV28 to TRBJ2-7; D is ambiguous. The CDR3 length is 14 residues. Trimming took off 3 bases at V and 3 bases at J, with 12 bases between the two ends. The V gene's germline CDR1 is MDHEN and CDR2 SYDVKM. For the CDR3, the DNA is TGTGCCAGCAGTTTGGAGCAGAAACTCTACGAGCAGTACTTC. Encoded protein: CASSLEQKLYEQYF.

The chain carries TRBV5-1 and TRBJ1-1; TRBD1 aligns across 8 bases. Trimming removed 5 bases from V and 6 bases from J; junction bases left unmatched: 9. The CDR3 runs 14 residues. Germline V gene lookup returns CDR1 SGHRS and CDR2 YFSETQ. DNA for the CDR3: TGCGCCAGCAGTCCTGGACAGGGATCGTCTGAAGCTTTCTTT. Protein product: CASSPGQGSSEAFF.

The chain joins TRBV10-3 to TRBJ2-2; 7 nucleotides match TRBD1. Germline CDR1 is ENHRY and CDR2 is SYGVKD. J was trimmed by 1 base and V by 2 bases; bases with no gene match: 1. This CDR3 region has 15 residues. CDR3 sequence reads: CAISERTGNTGELFF. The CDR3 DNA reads TGTGCCATCAGTGAGAGGACAGGGAACACCGGGGAGCTGTTTTTT.

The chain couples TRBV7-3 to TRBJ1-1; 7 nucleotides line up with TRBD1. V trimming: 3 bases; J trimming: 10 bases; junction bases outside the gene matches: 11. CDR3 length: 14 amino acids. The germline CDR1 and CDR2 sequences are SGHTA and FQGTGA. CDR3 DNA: TGTGCCAGCAGCTTGGACAGGCAGACCTCTAGAGCTTTCTTT. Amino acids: CASSLDRQTSRAFF. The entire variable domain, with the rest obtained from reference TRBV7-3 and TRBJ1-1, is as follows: GAGVSQTPSNKVTEKGKYVELRCDPISGHTALYWYRQSLGQGPEFLIYFQGTGAADDSGLPNDRFFAVRPEGSVSTLKIQRTERGDSAVYLCASSLDRQTSRAFFGQGTRLTVV.

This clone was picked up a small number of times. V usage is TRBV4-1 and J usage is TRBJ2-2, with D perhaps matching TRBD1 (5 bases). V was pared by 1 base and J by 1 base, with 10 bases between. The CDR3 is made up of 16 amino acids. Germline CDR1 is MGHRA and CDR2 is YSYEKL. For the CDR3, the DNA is TGCGCCAGCAGCCAAGTAGGGGCGAAGAACACCGGGGAGCTGTTTTTT. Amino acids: CASSQVGAKNTGELFF.

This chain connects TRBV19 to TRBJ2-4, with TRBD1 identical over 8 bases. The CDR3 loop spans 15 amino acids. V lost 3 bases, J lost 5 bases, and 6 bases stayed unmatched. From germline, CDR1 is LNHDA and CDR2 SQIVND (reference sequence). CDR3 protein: CASSMATGVQNIQYF. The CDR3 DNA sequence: TGTGCCAGTAGTATGGCGACAGGGGTACAAAACATTCAGTACTTC.

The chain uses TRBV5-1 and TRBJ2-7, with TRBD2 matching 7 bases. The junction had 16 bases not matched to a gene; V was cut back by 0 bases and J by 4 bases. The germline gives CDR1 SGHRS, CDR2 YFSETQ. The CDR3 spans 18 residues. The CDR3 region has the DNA TGCGCCAGCAGCTTGGAAATAGGACTAGACCTACTCCTTTACGAGCAGTACTTC. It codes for CASSLEIGLDLLLYEQYF.

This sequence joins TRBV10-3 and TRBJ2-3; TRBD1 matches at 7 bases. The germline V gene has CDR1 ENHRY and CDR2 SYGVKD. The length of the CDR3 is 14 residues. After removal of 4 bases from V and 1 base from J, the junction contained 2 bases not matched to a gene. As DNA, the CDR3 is TGTGCCATCAGTGGGACAGGCGGCACAGATACGCAGTATTTT. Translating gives CAISGTGGTDTQYF.

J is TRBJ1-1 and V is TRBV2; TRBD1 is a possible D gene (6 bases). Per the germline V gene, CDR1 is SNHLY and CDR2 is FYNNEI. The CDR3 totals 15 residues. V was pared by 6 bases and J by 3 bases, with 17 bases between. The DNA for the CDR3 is TGTGCCAGCAGGAGGGGACAAGAATGGGACACTGAAGCTTTCTTT. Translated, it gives CASRRGQEWDTEAFF.